This is a list of T cell receptor beta chains from one sample in a study of blood T cell repertoires in COVID-19. Assay: immunoSEQ multiplex PCR; the TCRdb copy retains only in-frame clones and omits some. The sample holds about 200,000 clones, 85% to 90% seen once. The sequenced sample consisted of peripheral blood. These receptors were collected from a man in his forties or fifties with active or convalescent COVID-19. CDR3s include the opening cysteine and the closing phenylalanine or tryptophan. Each record gives: D gene, clone size, J gene, V gene, CDR3 DNA, CDR3 protein. The D gene is left open where the match is weak. Clone sizes are given selectively: once, few, many, or a class where the clone is expanded.

. | . | TRBJ1-1 | TRBV4-1 | TGCGCCAGCAGCCAAGTCTTGTCAAGCAAGAACACTGAAGCTTTCTTT | CASSQVLSSKNTEAFF
. | . | TRBJ1-5 | TRBV4-1 | TGCGCCAGCAGCCAAGACAGACATGGTAATTCGCCCCAGCATTTT | CASSQDRHGNSPQHF
TRBD2 | . | TRBJ2-7 | TRBV11-2 | TGTGCCAGCAGCTTAGATAGGTCTAGCGGGACTCCCAGTAGGTCCTACGAGCAGTACTTC | CASSLDRSSGTPSRSYEQYF
. | . | TRBJ1-5 | TRBV27 | TGTGCCAGCAGTCAAGTAGGCGGCACTAGCAATCAGCCCCAGCATTTT | CASSQVGGTSNQPQHF
. | . | TRBJ2-4 | TRBV19 | TGTGCCAGTAGTATGTTGAAGCTCCCCATTCAGTACTTC | CASSMLKLPIQYF
TRBD1 | few | TRBJ1-6 | TRBV4-1 | TGCGCCAGCAGCACCCGGGACAGGGGCGGCGTTGATAATTCACCCCTCCACTTT | CASSTRDRGGVDNSPLHF
. | . | TRBJ2-7 | TRBV5-1 | TGCGCCAGCAGCCCGTTCCAGGGGAACGAGCAGTACTTC | CASSPFQGNEQYF
. | . | TRBJ2-3 | TRBV28 | TGTGCCAGCAGTTTGCCCGGGGCAGATACGCAGTATTTT | CASSLPGADTQYF
. | . | TRBJ2-2 | TRBV18 | TGTGCCAGCTCACCATCGGTCAACACCGGGGAGCTGTTTTTT | CASSPSVNTGELFF
. | . | TRBJ2-3 | TRBV2 | TGTGCCAGCAGTGTTAGTTGGGATACGCAGTATTTT | CASSVSWDTQYF
TRBD1 | . | TRBJ2-1 | TRBV19 | TGTGCCAGTAGTATGAAGGGACAGGGTGGTAATGAGCAGTTCTTC | CASSMKGQGGNEQFF
TRBD1 | . | TRBJ1-6 | TRBV19 | TGTGCCAGTAGTACCACACAAGGGACAGGGGAAAATTCACCCCTCCACTTT | CASSTTQGTGENSPLHF
. | . | TRBJ1-5 | TRBV28 | TGTGCCAGCAGTTTTCTACGTAGCAATCAGCCCCAGCATTTT | CASSFLRSNQPQHF
TRBD2 | . | TRBJ2-3 | TRBV4-1 | TGCGCCAGCAGCTTACTAGCGGGCACAGATACGCAGTATTTT | CASSLLAGTDTQYF
. | . | TRBJ1-2 | TRBV19 | TGTGCCAGTAGTATTCCAGGAAGCCTCTATGGCTACACCTTC | CASSIPGSLYGYTF
. | . | TRBJ1-4 | TRBV27 | TGTGCCAGCAGTTTGGTAGTCACCATTTGGGAAAAACTGTTTTTT | CASSLVVTIWEKLFF
TRBD1 | once | TRBJ2-5 | TRBV19 | TGTGCCAGCCAGGGACAGGTAGAGACCCAGTACTTC | CASQGQVETQYF
. | . | TRBJ1-5 | TRBV28 | TGTGCCAGCATTACAGGGCTTAGCAATCAGCCCCAGCATTTT | CASITGLSNQPQHF
TRBD1 | . | TRBJ1-2 | TRBV27 | TGTGCCAGCAGGAAACAGGGGGCGGAAGGCTACACCTTC | CASRKQGAEGYTF
. | . | TRBJ1-6 | TRBV6-1 | TGTGCCAGCAGTGAAGCGACAGCAGGTGGAATTTCACCCCTCCACTTT | CASSEATAGGISPLHF
. | . | TRBJ2-5 | TRBV18 | TGTGCCAGCTCACCACCGGGCGAGACCCAGTACTTC | CASSPPGETQYF
TRBD1 | . | TRBJ2-5 | TRBV3-1/TRBV3-2 | TGTGCCAGCAGCCAAGTAGGGGGCGCGAGGGAGACCCAGTACTTC | CASSQVGGARETQYF
TRBD1 | . | TRBJ1-3 | TRBV19 | TGTGCCAGTAGTTACCGGGACAGCGGAAACACCATATATTTT | CASSYRDSGNTIYF
. | . | TRBJ2-7 | TRBV24-1 | TGTGCCACCAGTGATTCAAGCGGAGTAATGCTTAACGAGCAGTACTTC | CATSDSSGVMLNEQYF
. | . | TRBJ1-1 | TRBV6-6 | TGTGCCAGCAGTAACGGGATGAACACTGAAGCTTTCTTT | CASSNGMNTEAFF
. | . | TRBJ2-2 | TRBV7-6 | TGTGCCAGCAGCTTATCCGCAGGGAAGACCGGGGAGCTGTTTTTT | CASSLSAGKTGELFF
TRBD1 | . | TRBJ2-7 | TRBV27 | TGTGCCAGCAAAAGGACAGGGAGTATTTTCTCCTTGTACGAGCAGTACTTC | CASKRTGSIFSLYEQYF
. | . | TRBJ1-2 | TRBV7-9 | TGTGCCAGCAGCCGGGGGGATAACTATGGCTACACCTTC | CASSRGDNYGYTF
. | . | TRBJ2-2 | TRBV19 | TGTGCCAGTAGGAGGAGCACGAACACCGGGGAGCTGTTTTTT | CASRRSTNTGELFF
TRBD2 | . | TRBJ2-5 | TRBV7-9 | TGTGCCAGCAGCTTAGCGGGAGGGCCGGAGACCCAGTACTTC | CASSLAGGPETQYF
. | . | TRBJ2-3 | TRBV4-3 | TGCGCCAGCAGCCAAGAACTAGCCCTGAGAGATACGCAGTATTTT | CASSQELALRDTQYF
TRBD1 | . | TRBJ2-2 | TRBV24-1 | TGTGCCACCAGCCACACAGGGGGCGGCACCGGGGAGCTGTTTTTT | CATSHTGGGTGELFF
TRBD1 | . | TRBJ2-3 | TRBV7-9 | TGTGCCAGCAGCTTATCGGGACAGCGAAGCACAGATACGCAGTATTTT | CASSLSGQRSTDTQYF
. | . | TRBJ2-5 | TRBV7-2 | TGTGCCAGCAGCCCAGGTGGGCAGTCAAAGACCCAGTACTTC | CASSPGGQSKTQYF
TRBD1 | . | TRBJ1-2 | TRBV19 | TGTGCCAGTATGGGGGACAGGGTAGTTAATGGCTACACCTTC | CASMGDRVVNGYTF
TRBD1 | . | TRBJ1-2 | TRBV6-1 | TGTGCCAGCAGTGAGACAGGGAGCTATGGCTACACCTTC | CASSETGSYGYTF
. | . | TRBJ1-2 | TRBV28 | TGTGCCAGCAATCGAGGGGGGGGCGAGGGCTACACCTTC | CASNRGGGEGYTF
TRBD1 | . | TRBJ1-4 | TRBV7-9 | TGTGCCAGCAGCATCCCGACAGGGATGGGTGAAAAACTGTTTTTT | CASSIPTGMGEKLFF
TRBD2 | . | TRBJ2-1 | TRBV7-2 | TGTGCCAGCAGCTTAGGCGGCGGGGGGCTGACCAATGAGCAGTTCTTC | CASSLGGGGLTNEQFF
. | . | TRBJ2-7 | TRBV7-2 | TGTGCCAGCAGCTTAGCGGCATACTACGAGCAGTACTTC | CASSLAAYYEQYF